The entry below describes one TCR beta chain. Its cognate antigen is unknown. The data are from a study of shared clonotypes between healthy human individuals. Study-wide background: Donors were two women and a few men aged 18 to 49. Overall study findings and caveats: Naive CD4 clonotypes overlapped across several donors at around 4.8%.

Using immunoSEQ multiplex PCR, the repertoire was profiled, and TCRdb retains in-frame clones only, with some absent. This repertoire shows about 680,000 clones, roughly 78% found once; its top ten account for under 2%. The CDR3 loop spans 14 amino acids. The V gene lost 8 bases and the J gene lost 5 bases, with 17 bases spanning the gap. Germline V gene lookup returns CDR1 LNHNV and CDR2 YYDKDF (reference sequence). The sequencing sample was made of memory CD4+ T cells sorted from blood. Subset indicated: CD45RA-negative fraction. This chain links TRBV15 with TRBJ2-3, with D possibly TRBD2 on 5 matching bases. This receptor was identified in a woman aged 30 to 39 in good health. CDR3 residues: CATPVRAREDTQYF. CDR3 DNA: TGTGCCACCCCTGTTAGGGCGAGGGAAGATACGCAGTATTTT.